Each of the 9 T cell receptor beta chains below was sequenced from the same sample in a study of response to subunit inactivated influenza vaccine. TCRdb reprocessed the RT-PCR reads via MiXCR and lists one record per CDR3 protein. The sample carries about 700,000 distinct CDR3 sequences, roughly 13% recorded once. The source was PBMCs from blood, collected 14 to 15 days before vaccination. These receptors all come from a man aged 50 to 60 who received an inactivated influenza vaccine.

V and J are TRBV7-8 and TRBJ1-1; D ambiguous. Germline V gives CDR1 SGHVS, CDR2 FQNEAQ. V was shortened by 1 base and J by 5 bases, with 17 bases between the two germline ends. The CDR3 has 16 amino acids. The CDR3 DNA reads TGTGCCAGCAGCTTAGGGTTTGAGAGCGTTGGGACTGAAGCTTTCTTT. It specifies CASSLGFESVGTEAFF. Combining the CDR3 with reference TRBV7-8 and TRBJ1-1 gives the whole variable domain GAGVSQSPRYKVAKRGQDVALRCDPISGHVSLFWYQQALGQGPEFLTYFQNEAQLDKSGLPSDRFFAERPEGSVSTLKIQRTQQEDSAVYLCASSLGFESVGTEAFFGQGTRLTVV.

The chain carries TRBV12-3 or TRBV12-4 and TRBJ2-1; either TRBD1 or TRBD2 may fit D (5 bases each). V lost 2 bases, J lost 5 bases, and 16 bases lay in between. The CDR3 is made up of 16 amino acids. CDR3 amino acids: CASSLLGQGPNNEQFF. The DNA of the CDR3 is TGTGCCAGCAGTTTATTGGGGCAGGGACCTAACAATGAGCAGTTCTTC.

This chain connects TRBV4-2 to TRBJ1-2; D unclear. Trimming removed 0 bases from V and 5 bases from J, with 7 bases in between. CDR1 is LGHNA and CDR2 is YNFKEQ in the germline V gene. The CDR3 runs 13 residues. The CDR3 DNA sequence: TGTGCCAGCAGCCAAGATCCGGGATATGGCTACACCTTC. This translates into CASSQDPGYGYTF.

This sequence joins TRBV27 and TRBJ2-7, with a tentative D call TRBD2 (6 bases). Per the germline V gene, CDR1 is MNHEY and CDR2 is SMNVEV (reference sequence). Between the trimmed V and J ends, which lost 6 bases and 4 bases, there was a span of 16 bases. The CDR3 runs to 14 residues. The CDR3 DNA sequence: TGTGCCAGCAGCCTCCGGGCTAGCGTTTACGAGCAGTACTTC. Translated, it gives CASSLRASVYEQYF.

In its sample, this clonotype was seen a few times. This rearrangement joins TRBV29-1 to TRBJ2-3; D call uncertain. V shed 3 bases and J shed 0 bases, with 7 bases lying between them. Germline V lookup: CDR1 SQVTM, CDR2 ANQGSEA. The CDR3 is 13 residues long. CDR3 sequence reads: CSVDSTSTDTQYF. Written as DNA, the CDR3 is TGCAGCGTTGACTCGACTAGCACAGATACGCAGTATTTT.

This clonotype has at least ten counts. The chain employs TRBV3-1 and TRBJ2-7, with D perhaps TRBD1 (5 bases). With 1 base removed from V and 4 bases from J, the gap between germline ends came to 14 bases. The CDR3 is 15 amino acids. Germline V gene lookup returns CDR1 LGHDT and CDR2 YNNKEL (reference sequence). CDR3 protein: CASSQGSGHSYEQYF. The CDR3 nucleotides read TGTGCCAGCAGCCAAGGTTCAGGGCACTCGTACGAGCAGTACTTC.

This clonotype has only a few counts. CDR3 DNA: TGTGCCAGCAGTTATCGGGCTAGCGGGAGTCTCACAGATACGCAGTATTTT. It encodes CASSYRASGSLTDTQYF. V gene TRBV6-5 combines with J gene TRBJ2-3; TRBD2 matches at 10 bases. V shed 3 bases, J shed 2 bases, and the junction held 8 bases outside the gene matches. The CDR3 spans 17 residues. Germline V lookup: CDR1 MNHEY, CDR2 SVGAGI.

The sample holds a few counts of this clonotype. This chain links TRBV3-1 with TRBJ1-5; D gene unclear. The V end was cut by 0 bases, the J end by 5 bases, with 8 bases between. The CDR3 totals 14 residues. Germline loops: CDR1 LGHDT, CDR2 YNNKEL (reference sequence). CDR3 DNA sequence: TGTGCCAGCAGCCAAGAAGGTATCTATCAGCCCCAGCATTTT. It is translated as CASSQEGIYQPQHF.

This clonotype was counted only a few times. V and J are TRBV18 and TRBJ1-4; D gene ambiguous. Trimming cost V 6 bases and J 4 bases, with 9 bases left between them. The CDR3 consists of 13 residues. Germline-derived CDR1 and CDR2 are KGHSH and LQKENI. The CDR3 loop reads CASSRTNNEKLFF. CDR3 in DNA: TGTGCCAGCTCCAGGACCAATAATGAAAAACTGTTTTTT. Using reference TRBV18 and TRBJ1-4 for the parts outside the CDR3, the full variable domain is NAGVMQNPRHLVRRRGQEARLRCSPMKGHSHVYWYRQLPEEGLKFMVYLQKENIIDESGMPKERFSAEFPKEGPSILRIQQVVRGDSAAYFCASSRTNNEKLFFGSGTQLSVL.